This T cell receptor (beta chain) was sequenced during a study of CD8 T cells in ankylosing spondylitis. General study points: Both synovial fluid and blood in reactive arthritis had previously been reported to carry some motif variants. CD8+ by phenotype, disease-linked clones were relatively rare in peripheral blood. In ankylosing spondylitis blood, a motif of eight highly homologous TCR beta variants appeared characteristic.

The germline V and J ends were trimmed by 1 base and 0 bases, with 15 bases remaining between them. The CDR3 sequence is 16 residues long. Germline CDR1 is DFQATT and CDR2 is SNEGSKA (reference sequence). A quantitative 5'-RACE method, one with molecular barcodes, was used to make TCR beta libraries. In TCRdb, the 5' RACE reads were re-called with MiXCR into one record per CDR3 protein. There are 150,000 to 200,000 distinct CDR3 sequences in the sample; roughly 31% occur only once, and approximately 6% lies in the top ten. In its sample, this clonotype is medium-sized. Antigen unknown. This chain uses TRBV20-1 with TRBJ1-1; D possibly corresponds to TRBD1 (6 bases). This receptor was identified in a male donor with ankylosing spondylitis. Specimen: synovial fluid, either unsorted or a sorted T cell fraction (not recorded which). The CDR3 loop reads CSARVGMTGMNTEAFF. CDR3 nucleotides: TGCAGTGCTAGAGTGGGGATGACAGGCATGAACACTGAAGCTTTCTTT.